A selection of T cell receptor beta chains follows, all from one sample in a study of control samples from healthy donors and cancer patients. Only in-frame clones appear in the TCRdb table, and some are missing; sequencing was by immunoSEQ multiplex PCR. The table shows some 150,000 clones, with 96% occurring only once. Sample: blood. The source is a woman aged 25 to 39 in good health. CDR3s include the opening cysteine and the closing phenylalanine or tryptophan. A D gene is named only where the DNA matches it firmly. A row's size may be missing; if present it is once, few, many or a size class.

v_call: TRBV28; clone_size: NA; cdr3_length: 15; j_call: TRBJ2-1; d_call: TRBD2; cdr3_aa: CASSFSSGRYNEQFF; cdr3_nt: TGTGCCAGCAGTTTCTCTAGCGGCAGATACAATGAGCAGTTCTTC
v_call: TRBV27; clone_size: NA; cdr3_length: 13; j_call: TRBJ2-7; d_call: NA; cdr3_aa: CASKAGHSYEQYF; cdr3_nt: TGTGCCAGCAAAGCGGGTCACTCCTACGAGCAGTACTTC
v_call: TRBV10-3; clone_size: NA; cdr3_length: 16; j_call: TRBJ2-3; d_call: NA; cdr3_aa: CAITPGPPRHTDTQYF; cdr3_nt: TGTGCCATCACCCCGGGACCTCCCAGGCACACAGATACGCAGTATTTT
v_call: TRBV25-1; clone_size: NA; cdr3_length: 15; j_call: TRBJ1-6; d_call: NA; cdr3_aa: CASSDLRGSNSPLHF; cdr3_nt: TGTGCCAGCAGTGATCTCCGGGGGAGTAATTCACCCCTCCACTTT
v_call: TRBV28; clone_size: NA; cdr3_length: 14; j_call: TRBJ1-3; d_call: NA; cdr3_aa: CASSLRATWKAIYF; cdr3_nt: TGTGCCAGCAGTTTGAGGGCCACTTGGAAGGCCATATATTTT
v_call: TRBV7-9; clone_size: once; cdr3_length: 14; j_call: TRBJ1-1; d_call: NA; cdr3_aa: CASSQLSRNTEAFF; cdr3_nt: TGTGCCAGCAGCCAACTCAGCCGGAACACTGAAGCTTTCTTT
v_call: TRBV13; clone_size: NA; cdr3_length: 13; j_call: TRBJ2-3; d_call: NA; cdr3_aa: CASSLRQVPGQYF; cdr3_nt: TGTGCCAGCAGCTTAAGACAGGTCCCAGGGCAGTATTTT
v_call: TRBV5-1; clone_size: NA; cdr3_length: 15; j_call: TRBJ1-3; d_call: NA; cdr3_aa: CASSLTQGFGNTIYF; cdr3_nt: TGCGCCAGCAGCTTGACACAGGGTTTTGGAAACACCATATATTTT
v_call: TRBV11-2; clone_size: NA; cdr3_length: 14; j_call: TRBJ2-1; d_call: NA; cdr3_aa: CASSPTGFNDEQFF; cdr3_nt: TGTGCCAGCAGCCCCACCGGCTTTAACGATGAGCAGTTCTTC
v_call: TRBV4-2; clone_size: NA; cdr3_length: 14; j_call: TRBJ1-5; d_call: NA; cdr3_aa: CASSQGQNNQPQHF; cdr3_nt: TGTGCCAGCAGCCAAGGGCAGAACAATCAGCCCCAGCATTTT